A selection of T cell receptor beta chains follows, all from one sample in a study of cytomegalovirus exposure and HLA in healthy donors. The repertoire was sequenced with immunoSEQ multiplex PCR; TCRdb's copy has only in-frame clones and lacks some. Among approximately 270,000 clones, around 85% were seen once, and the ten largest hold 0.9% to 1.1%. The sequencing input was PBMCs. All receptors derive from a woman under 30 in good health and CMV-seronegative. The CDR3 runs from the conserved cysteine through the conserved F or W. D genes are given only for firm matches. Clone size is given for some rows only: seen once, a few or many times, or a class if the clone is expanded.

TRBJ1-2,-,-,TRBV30,TGTGCCTGGAGGAAGACAGTCTATGGCTACACCTTC,CAWRKTVYGYTF
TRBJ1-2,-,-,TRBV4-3,TGCGCCAGCAGCCCTCCCGATTGGGGCAGGGCGGGCTACACCTTC,CASSPPDWGRAGYTF
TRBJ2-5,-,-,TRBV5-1,TGCGCCAGCAGCGGGGGGAGTGAGACCCAGTACTTC,CASSGGSETQYF
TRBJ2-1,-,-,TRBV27,TGTGCCAGCAGTTTACGGGGGACAGCCGACAATGAGCAGTTCTTC,CASSLRGTADNEQFF
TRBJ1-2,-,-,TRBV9,TGTGCCAGCAGCGTAGAGGGGGGGCACAGCTATGGCTACACCTTC,CASSVEGGHSYGYTF
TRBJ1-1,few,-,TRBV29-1,TGCAGCGTTGAAGACAGGGATCCTGAAGCTTTCTTT,CSVEDRDPEAFF
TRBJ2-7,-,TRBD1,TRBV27,TGTGCCAGCAGTTCGCGATTGACAGGGACGACCTACGAGCAGTACTTC,CASSSRLTGTTYEQYF
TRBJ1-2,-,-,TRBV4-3,TGCGCCAGCAGCCAAGGTTACGGGAACTATGGCTACACCTTC,CASSQGYGNYGYTF
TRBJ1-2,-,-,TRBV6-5,TGTGCCAGCAAAGAACGGGTTCTTAACTATGGCTACACCTTC,CASKERVLNYGYTF
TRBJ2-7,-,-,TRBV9,TGTGCCAGCAGCCCACAGGGCTTCCACTACGAGCAGTACTTC,CASSPQGFHYEQYF
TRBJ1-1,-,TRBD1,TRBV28,TGTGCCAGCAGGTCGGGACAGTTGAACACTGAAGCTTTCTTT,CASRSGQLNTEAFF
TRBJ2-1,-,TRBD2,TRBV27,TGTGCCAGCAGCGGGACTAGCGGGAGGGCCCGGTTTGACAATGAGCAGTTCTTC,CASSGTSGRARFDNEQFF
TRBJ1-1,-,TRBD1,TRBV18,TGTGCCAGCTCCGCAGGGGGCTTACGTGACACTGAAGCTTTCTTT,CASSAGGLRDTEAFF